This entry lists 5 T cell receptor beta chains sequenced from one sample in a study of T-cell memory formation after mild COVID-19. TCRdb processed the 5' RACE reads anew with MiXCR; each CDR3 protein has one entry. Of over 500,000 distinct CDR3 sequences listed, around 15% were seen once; the top ten hold roughly 8%. Sample: PBMCs or a T cell subset sorted from them (not recorded which). Receptors originate from an adult woman who had mild COVID-19 (a few samples of this study predate the infection). Cell type and time point are not known.

This clonotype was observed a handful of times. V gene TRBV29-1 combines with J gene TRBJ1-4; 9 bases line up with TRBD1. The CDR3 length is 14 residues. CDR1 and CDR2 from the germline V gene are SQVTM and ANQGSEA. V was clipped by 7 bases and J by 7 bases; unmatched bases: 10. CDR3 DNA sequence: TGCAGCGCAAGCTTAGGGACAGGGCTTGAAAAACTGTTTTTT. It yields the protein CSASLGTGLEKLFF.

The chain's CDR3 is CASSYALSGRIEQYF. In DNA, the CDR3 is TGTGCCAGCAGCTACGCCCTTAGCGGGAGAATAGAGCAGTACTTC. This chain uses TRBV7-2 with TRBJ2-7; TRBD2 matches 9 bases. V lost 4 bases and J lost 7; bases outside the gene matches: 11. The CDR3 extends over 15 amino acids. The V gene's germline CDR1 is SGHTA and CDR2 FQGNSA.

V is TRBV2 and J is TRBJ2-5; TRBD2 agrees at 14 bases. Germline V gene data show CDR1 as SNHLY and CDR2 as FYNNEI. This CDR3 has 15 amino acids. The V and J ends lost 4 bases and 2 bases, in that order; junction bases with no gene match: 0. The CDR3 here is CASSGLAGGQETQYF. The DNA for the CDR3 is TGTGCCAGCAGTGGACTAGCGGGGGGGCAAGAGACCCAGTACTTC.

This clonotype has only a few counts. The CDR3 protein is CASSYTGDSEAFF. CDR3 coding DNA: TGTGCCAGCAGTTACACAGGGGACAGCGAAGCTTTCTTT. This sequence joins TRBV6-5 and TRBJ1-1; TRBD1 aligns across 7 bases. The V gene end was trimmed by 2 bases and the J gene end by 8 bases; junction bases not matched to a gene: 5. Germline CDR1 is MNHEY and CDR2 is SVGAGI. The CDR3 extends over 13 amino acids.

The gene calls are TRBV12-3 or TRBV12-4 and TRBJ1-1; TRBD1 agrees at 7 bases. The CDR3 is made up of 15 amino acids. V gave up 6 bases and J gave up 0 bases; unmatched junction bases: 7. Here the CDR3 reads CASSGTALMNTEAFF. The DNA for the CDR3 is TGTGCCAGCAGCGGGACAGCCCTCATGAACACTGAAGCTTTCTTT.